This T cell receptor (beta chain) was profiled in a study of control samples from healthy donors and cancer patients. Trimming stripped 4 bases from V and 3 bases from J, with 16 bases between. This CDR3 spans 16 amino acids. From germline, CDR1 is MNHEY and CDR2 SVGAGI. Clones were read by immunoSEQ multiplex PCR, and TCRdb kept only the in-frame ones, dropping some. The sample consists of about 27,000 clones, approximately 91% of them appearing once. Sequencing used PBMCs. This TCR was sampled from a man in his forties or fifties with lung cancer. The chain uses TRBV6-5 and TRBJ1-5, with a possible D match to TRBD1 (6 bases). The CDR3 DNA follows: TGTGCCAGCAGTTCCGAGAGGACAGCCCCCAATCAGCCCCAGCATTTT. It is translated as CASSSERTAPNQPQHF.